This TCR beta chain was recovered during a study of cytomegalovirus exposure and HLA in healthy donors. Concerning this clone: Antigen unknown.

The V gene's germline CDR1 is SGHRS and CDR2 YFSETQ. The V end lost 4 bases, the J end lost 8 bases, and 18 bases lay between the germline ends. The CDR3 consists of 15 residues. PCR involved 60 Vbeta and 13 Jbeta primers. The table came from immunoSEQ multiplex PCR; TCRdb's copy has only in-frame clones and leaves some out. This repertoire includes fewer than 85,000 clones. Study-level points and caveats: A link between a missense DCLRE1C variant and TCR beta V- and J-gene trimming emerged from a later analysis.

This receptor was obtained from a man aged 25 to 40 in good health and CMV-seronegative. The sequencing input was PBMCs. The chain employs TRBV5-1 and TRBJ1-4; TRBD1 might be the D (6 bases). This CDR3 is CASSTPGHEGEKLFF. The CDR3 DNA is TGCGCCAGCAGCACGCCGGGACATGAGGGAGAAAAACTGTTTTTT.